Given below is one T cell receptor (beta chain) in context. The V and J ends lost 3 bases and 8 bases respectively, with 7 bases between them. This CDR3 is 11 amino acids long. From germline, CDR1 is MNHNS and CDR2 SASEGT. Making TCR cDNA involved 5'RACE template switching, which added UMIs and a universal primer site. MiXCR, applied by TCRdb to the 5' RACE reads, yields one record per CDR3 protein. The profile covers around 67,000 distinct CDR3 sequences, with more than 5.5% appearing a single time and 30% to 40% taken by the ten largest. The data belong to a study of T cells after yellow fever vaccination.

The clonotype was recovered from a man aged 18 to 30 who received the YFV17D yellow fever vaccine. The genes are TRBV6-1 and TRBJ1-2; weak D call: TRBD1 (5 bases). The sequencing here drew on CD8+ T cells sorted from PBMCs, taken 5 days after the first yellow fever vaccination. The CDR3 DNA reads TGTGCCAGCAGTGACGGGGGAGGCTACACCTTC. Protein sequence: CASSDGGGYTF.